The clone carrying this TCR beta chain was observed a handful of times. Its antigen remains unknown. TCRdb fed the 5' RACE reads into MiXCR, producing one record per CDR3 protein. The sample records 350,000 to 400,000 distinct CDR3 sequences, under 30% being singletons. These data belong to a study of identical twins' blood T cells. Study findings and constraints: Even for out-of-frame TCRbeta, twins reportedly shared V gene usage much more than unrelated donors.

The CDR3 runs to 13 residues. V gave up 1 base and J gave up 4 bases; unmatched junction bases: 1. CDR1 and CDR2 from the germline V gene are SGDLS and YYNGEE. This receptor was taken from a woman aged 18-55 years in good health. This chain connects TRBV9 to TRBJ2-5; 7 bases match TRBD2. Material: PBMCs. CDR3 bases: TGTGCCAGCAGCGTATGGGGGGGAGAGACCCAGTACTTC. It yields the protein CASSVWGGETQYF. Full variable domain (missing parts from reference TRBV9 and TRBJ2-5): DSGVTQTPKHLITATGQRVTLRCSPRSGDLSVYWYQQSLDQGLQFLIQYYNGEERAKGNILERFSAQQFPDLHSELNLSSLELGDSALYFCASSVWGGETQYFGPGTRLLVL.